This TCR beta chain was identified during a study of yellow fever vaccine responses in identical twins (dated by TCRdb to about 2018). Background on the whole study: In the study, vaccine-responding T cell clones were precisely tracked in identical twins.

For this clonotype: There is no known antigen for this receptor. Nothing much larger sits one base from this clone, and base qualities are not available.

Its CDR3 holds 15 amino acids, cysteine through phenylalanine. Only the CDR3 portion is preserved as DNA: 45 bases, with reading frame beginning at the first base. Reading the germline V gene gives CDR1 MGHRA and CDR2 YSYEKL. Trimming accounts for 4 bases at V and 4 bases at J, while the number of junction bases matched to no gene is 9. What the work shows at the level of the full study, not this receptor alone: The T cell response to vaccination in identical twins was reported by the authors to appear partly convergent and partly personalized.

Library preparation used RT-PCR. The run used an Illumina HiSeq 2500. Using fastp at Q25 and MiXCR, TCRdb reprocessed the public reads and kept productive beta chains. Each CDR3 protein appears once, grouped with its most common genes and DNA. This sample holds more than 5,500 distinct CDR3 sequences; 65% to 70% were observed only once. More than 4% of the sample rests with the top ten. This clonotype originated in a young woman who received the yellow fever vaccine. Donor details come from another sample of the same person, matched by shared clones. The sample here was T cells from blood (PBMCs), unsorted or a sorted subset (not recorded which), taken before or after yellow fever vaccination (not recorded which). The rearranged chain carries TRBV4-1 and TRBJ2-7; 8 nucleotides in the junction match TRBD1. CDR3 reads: CASSPGQGAIYEQYF. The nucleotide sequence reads TGCGCCAGCAGCCCCGGCCAGGGGGCAATTTACGAGCAGTACTTC.